The T cell receptor (beta chain) described here comes from a study of T cells in localized non-small cell lung cancer. The protocol was immunoSEQ multiplex PCR, while the TCRdb copy is restricted to in-frame clones and leaves out a portion. The profile covers tens of thousands of clones, with approximately 90% appearing a single time and 20% to 25% taken by the ten largest. Study-wide findings and caveats: Longer overall survival associated with higher blood T cell density; shorter survival with higher adjacent-lung clonality. Multi-region tumor sequencing was not done, so intratumor heterogeneity could not be excluded. Paired adjacent lung recovered a median around 60 of the top 100 tumor clones.

A note on this clone: What it binds is not known.

This CDR3 is 12 amino acids long. CDR1 SGHDT and CDR2 YYEEEE come from the germline V gene. Trimming removed 5 bases at V and 5 bases at J, with 8 bases between. The source of this sequence is a man aged 40-75 years with stage I squamous cell lung carcinoma. The material sequenced was peripheral blood, taken before any cancer treatment. The genes are TRBV5-6 and TRBJ2-4, with D unresolved. DNA for the CDR3: TGTGCCAGCAGTTTCCGGCAAAACATTCAGTACTTC. Amino acids: CASSFRQNIQYF.